This T cell receptor beta chain was sequenced in a study of blood T cell repertoires in COVID-19. Study summary: The samples span acute and convalescent COVID-19 from the United States, Italy and Spain.

Participant-reported clinical history was the basis for cohort assignment. Up to 2 weeks before entering the study, exposed participants had met a COVID-19 case. As processed by the authors: Estimation of nucleated cell counts relied on the amplification of reference gene primers. The table came from immunoSEQ multiplex PCR; TCRdb's copy has only in-frame clones and leaves some out. V and J calls and clone size are copied from that table; D and trimming were computed from the DNA. The sample lists some 290,000 clones, more than 90% occurring once. Germline CDR1 and CDR2: SGHNT and YYREEE (reference sequence). After removal of 4 bases from V and 1 base from J, the junction contained 7 bases not matched to a gene. CDR3 size: 15 residues.

This receptor was obtained from a woman aged 25 to 39 who had been exposed to COVID-19. This chain joins TRBV5-4 and TRBJ1-1; 7 bases align to TRBD1. Material: PBMCs or T cells enriched from blood (not recorded which). The CDR3 region has the DNA TGTGCCAGCAGCCCGAGATGGACAGGGAACACTGAAGCTTTCTTT. This gives the protein CASSPRWTGNTEAFF.